These 6 T cell receptor beta chains originate from one sample sequenced in a study of technical replicates of blood from a handful of donors. Measured with immunoSEQ multiplex PCR; TCRdb has only the in-frame clones, and not every one. The table shows about 83,000 clones, with around 96% occurring only once. Material: T cells isolated from PBMCs. These receptors all come from a human donor in good health.

J is TRBJ2-7 and V is TRBV28, with 7 bases that match TRBD1. CDR3 length: 14 residues. Germline CDR1 reads MDHEN; CDR2 reads SYDVKM. Trimming removed 4 bases from V and 2 bases from J; junction bases left unmatched: 5. DNA for the CDR3: TGTGCCAGCAGTTCTCCGGGACAGACCTACGAGCAGTACTTC. Residues: CASSSPGQTYEQYF.

This chain joins TRBV6-6 and TRBJ1-2, with D perhaps TRBD1 (5 bases). The V end was cut by 0 bases, the J end by 0 bases, with 5 bases between. CDR3 length: 14 residues. Germline CDR1 is MNHNY and CDR2 is SVGAGI (reference sequence). The CDR3 DNA reads as TGTGCCAGCAGTTACTCGACAGCTAACTATGGCTACACCTTC. It encodes CASSYSTANYGYTF.

The chain uses TRBV10-3 and TRBJ1-1, with TRBD1 matching over 9 bases. The trim removed 7 bases at V and 5 bases at J, leaving 2 bases unmatched. From germline, CDR1 is ENHRY and CDR2 SYGVKD. The CDR3 totals 12 residues. The CDR3 DNA sequence: TGTGCCATCACCGGGACAGGGACTGAAGCTTTCTTT. Amino acids: CAITGTGTEAFF.

The chain employs TRBV11-2 and TRBJ1-6, with TRBD1 identical over 9 bases. The germline V gene encodes CDR1 SGHAT and CDR2 FQNNGV. The CDR3 is made up of 19 amino acids. V lost 5 bases to trimming and J lost 0 bases; unmatched junction nucleotides: 11. CDR3 region: CASSPGTGFLSSYNSPLHF. In DNA, the CDR3 is TGTGCCAGCAGCCCTGGGACAGGGTTTTTAAGCTCCTATAATTCACCCCTCCACTTT.

This sequence joins TRBV5-1 and TRBJ2-3; 7 nucleotides agree with TRBD1. The junction had 4 bases not matched to a gene; V was cut back by 5 bases and J by 1 base. Germline V gene lookup returns CDR1 SGHRS and CDR2 YFSETQ. The CDR3 spans 14 residues. CDR3 DNA sequence: TGCGCCAGCAGGCCGACAGGGCGCACAGATACGCAGTATTTT. This translates into CASRPTGRTDTQYF.

This clone was detected only once. V usage is TRBV7-7 and J usage is TRBJ2-2, with 8 nucleotides matching TRBD1. Per germline, CDR1 SSHAT and CDR2 FNYEAQ (reference sequence). J lost 3 bases, V lost 4 bases, and 4 bases had no gene match. This CDR3 contains 15 residues. The CDR3 reads CASSSQGADTGELFF. The DNA of the CDR3 is TGTGCCAGCAGCTCCCAGGGGGCTGACACCGGGGAGCTGTTTTTT.